What follows are 20 T cell receptor beta chains derived from one specimen sequenced in a study of blood T cell repertoires in COVID-19. Produced via immunoSEQ multiplex PCR; TCRdb's table is partial and in-frame only. The sample has 200,000 or so clones; roughly nine tenths are singletons. Sequenced material: PBMCs or T cells enriched from blood (not recorded which). The source of these receptors is a woman younger than 30 in a cohort exposed to, infected with or recovered from COVID-19 (not recorded which).

The chain employs TRBV4-1 and TRBJ2-3; TRBD2 might be the D (7 bases). V was pared by 3 bases and J by 6 bases, with 13 bases between. The length of the CDR3 is 14 residues. CDR1 is MGHRA and CDR2 is YSYEKL in the germline V gene. The CDR3 bases are TGCGCCAGCAGCCAGGCCGGGGGGCCGGATACGCAGTATTTT. Its protein is CASSQAGGPDTQYF.

The chain recombines TRBV3-1 (or the pseudogene TRBV3-2) with TRBJ1-1, with TRBD1 as a possible D gene (5 bases). The CDR3 loop spans 15 amino acids. Germline V gene lookup returns CDR1 LGHDT and CDR2 YNNKEL (reference sequence). Trimming pared 4 bases from V and 1 base from J, leaving 13 bases between. CDR3 protein: CASSPQGLGNTEAFF. CDR3 nucleotides: TGTGCCAGCAGCCCCCAGGGTTTGGGGAACACTGAAGCTTTCTTT.

The chain combines TRBV19 with TRBJ1-3; the D is unclear. V lost 5 bases and J lost 2, with 10 bases in between. CDR1 LNHDA and CDR2 SQIVND come from the germline V gene (reference sequence). The CDR3 runs to 14 residues. The CDR3 here is CASSVVSTGNTIYF. DNA of the CDR3: TGTGCCAGTAGTGTGGTTTCTACTGGAAACACCATATATTTT.

The chain carries TRBV30 and TRBJ2-7; perhaps TRBD2 as D (7 bases). CDR1 and CDR2 from the germline V gene are GTSNPN and SVGIG (reference sequence). The CDR3 totals 13 residues. Trimming removed 0 bases from V and 4 bases from J, with 10 bases in between. This CDR3 is CAWSVGGGYEQYF. CDR3 sequence (DNA): TGTGCCTGGAGTGTAGGGGGGGGATACGAGCAGTACTTC.

The chain has TRBV5-1 and TRBJ2-2, with D possibly matching TRBD2 (6 bases). The CDR3 has 19 residues. V was pared by 0 bases and J by 5 bases, with 23 bases between. Germline V gene data show CDR1 as SGHRS and CDR2 as YFSETQ. The CDR3 loop is CASSLASTLGLGGTGELFF. DNA for the CDR3: TGCGCCAGCAGCTTGGCCTCCACCCTAGGATTAGGAGGGACCGGGGAGCTGTTTTTT.

The rearrangement uses TRBV9 and TRBJ1-1, with TRBD1 matching 8 bases. Germline trimming cut 3 bases from V and 5 bases from J; bases unmatched to any gene: 3. Germline V CDR1 and CDR2: SGDLS, YYNGEE. This CDR3 spans 13 amino acids. CDR3 DNA: TGTGCCAGCAGCGCAGGGGGCGAGACTGAAGCTTTCTTT. Translated, it gives CASSAGGETEAFF.

The chain links TRBV7-3 to TRBJ2-7, with TRBD2 as a possible D gene (6 bases). The V end lost 3 bases, the J end lost 5 bases, and 11 bases lay between the germline ends. Germline V gene sequence: CDR1 SGHTA, CDR2 FQGTGA. The CDR3 consists of 13 residues. The CDR3 sequence is CASSLGLRDEQYF. CDR3 DNA: TGTGCCAGCAGCTTGGGACTCCGGGACGAGCAGTACTTC.

The V gene is TRBV5-1, the J gene TRBJ2-3, with 8 bases fitting TRBD2. The CDR3 runs to 14 residues. The germline gives CDR1 SGHRS, CDR2 YFSETQ. Trimming cost V 4 bases and J 6 bases; bases outside gene matches: 7. The CDR3 region is CASSLSGVADTQYF. The DNA of the CDR3 is TGCGCCAGCAGCCTTAGCGGGGTGGCGGATACGCAGTATTTT.

The chain is built from TRBV27 and TRBJ1-6; the match to TRBD1 covers 8 bases. CDR3 length equals 14 residues. Germline V gene data show CDR1 as MNHEY and CDR2 as SMNVEV (reference sequence). V dropped 7 bases and J dropped 10; count of bases not matched to a gene: 9. The CDR3 DNA reads as TGTGCCAGCAACCAGACAGGGGACGGGTCACCCCTCCACTTT. The encoded protein is CASNQTGDGSPLHF.

The chain uses TRBV5-6 and TRBJ1-5, with D hard to call. The germline V and J ends were trimmed by 1 base and 1 base, with 18 bases remaining between them. This CDR3 is 18 amino acids long. Germline loops: CDR1 SGHDT, CDR2 YYEEEE. For the CDR3, the DNA is TGTGCCAGCAGCTTGAGGCCAGGATTGGGTCGGAGCAATCAGCCCCAGCATTTT. This codes for CASSLRPGLGRSNQPQHF.

V is TRBV7-6 and J is TRBJ2-2, with a tentative D call TRBD2 (6 bases). The V gene lost 0 bases and the J gene lost 7 bases, with 15 bases spanning the gap. Germline V gene lookup returns CDR1 SGHVS and CDR2 FNYEAQ. The CDR3 is 16 amino acids. The CDR3 DNA sequence: TGTGCCAGCAGCTTAGCGGGCGGGGAGAATGGCGGGGAGCTGTTTTTT. As protein: CASSLAGGENGGELFF. The entire variable domain, with the rest obtained from reference TRBV7-6 and TRBJ2-2, is as follows: GAGVSQSPRYKVTKRGQDVALRCDPISGHVSLYWYRQALGQGPEFLTYFNYEAQQDKSGLPNDRFSAERPEGSISTLTIQRTEQRDSAMYRCASSLAGGENGGELFFGEGSRLTVL.

In its sample, this clone was seen once. J is TRBJ2-7 and V is TRBV27; 7 nucleotides line up with TRBD2. The germline CDR1 and CDR2 sequences are MNHEY and SMNVEV (reference sequence). The CDR3 totals 17 residues. The V segment lost 2 bases and the J segment 3 bases; nucleotides outside the gene matches: 13. This CDR3 reads CASSLLAGAGVSYEQYF. CDR3 coding DNA: TGTGCCAGCAGTTTACTCGCGGGTGCGGGGGTGAGCTACGAGCAGTACTTC.

The V and J genes are TRBV6-5 and TRBJ1-2, with D tentatively TRBD1 (5 bases). This CDR3 is built from 12 residues. Germline assignment: CDR1 MNHEY and CDR2 SVGAGI. V gave up 6 bases and J gave up 4 bases, with 9 bases separating them. The CDR3 region is CASRDNSYGYTF. The CDR3 nucleotides read TGTGCCAGCAGGGACAACTCCTATGGCTACACCTTC.

V gene TRBV18 combines with J gene TRBJ2-2, with D perhaps TRBD1 (5 bases). Trimming took off 1 base at V and 1 base at J, with 13 bases between the two ends. CDR1 KGHSH and CDR2 LQKENI come from the germline V gene. CDR3 length: 17 residues. CDR3 DNA: TGTGCCAGCTCACCACAAGAGACAGCTATGAACACCGGGGAGCTGTTTTTT. Translation: CASSPQETAMNTGELFF.

The CDR3 DNA follows: TGCGCCAGCAGCTTGGATCCCAGTAGCAATCAGCCCCAGCATTTT. Its translation is CASSLDPSSNQPQHF. J is TRBJ1-5 and V is TRBV5-1; no firm D call. The V end was cut by 0 bases, the J end by 0 bases, with 7 bases between. The germline gives CDR1 SGHRS, CDR2 YFSETQ. The CDR3 loop spans 15 amino acids.

The chain has TRBV10-2 and TRBJ2-5, with D possibly being TRBD2 (6 bases). CDR1 WSHSY and CDR2 SAAADI come from the germline V gene. This CDR3 is 15 amino acids long. V shed 0 bases and J shed 0 bases, with 8 bases lying between them. CDR3 loop: CASSESGTHQETQYF. The CDR3 DNA is TGCGCCAGCAGTGAGTCAGGGACTCACCAAGAGACCCAGTACTTC.

The genes are TRBV5-1 and TRBJ1-1; the match to TRBD1 covers 9 bases. Germline V CDR1 and CDR2: SGHRS, YFSETQ. Trimming took 0 bases from V and 5 from J; bases not matched to a gene: 5. CDR3 size: 15 residues. This CDR3 reads CASSLEGTGLTEAFF. The DNA of the CDR3 is TGCGCCAGCAGCTTGGAGGGGACAGGGTTGACTGAAGCTTTCTTT.

The chain uses TRBV30 and TRBJ2-5, with TRBD1 matching over 11 bases. This CDR3 region has 13 residues. V dropped 4 bases and J dropped 5; count of bases not matched to a gene: 3. Germline V CDR1 and CDR2: GTSNPN, SVGIG (reference sequence). CDR3 sequence: CAWNRDRGETQYF. For the CDR3, the DNA is TGTGCCTGGAACCGGGACAGGGGGGAGACCCAGTACTTC.

The rearrangement uses TRBV18 and TRBJ1-5; 7 bases are a match to TRBD1. J was trimmed by 4 bases and V by 3 bases; bases with no gene match: 3. Germline V CDR1 and CDR2: KGHSH, LQKENI. CDR3 length: 14 amino acids. The CDR3 is CASSPGTENQPQHF. As DNA, the CDR3 is TGTGCCAGCTCACCTGGGACAGAAAATCAGCCCCAGCATTTT. Using reference TRBV18 and TRBJ1-5 for the parts outside the CDR3, the full variable domain is NAGVMQNPRHLVRRRGQEARLRCSPMKGHSHVYWYRQLPEEGLKFMVYLQKENIIDESGMPKERFSAEFPKEGPSILRIQQVVRGDSAAYFCASSPGTENQPQHFGDGTRLSIL.

J is TRBJ2-1 and V is TRBV10-2, with 7 bases fitting TRBD2. The trim removed 3 bases at V and 4 bases at J, leaving 12 bases unmatched. Per the germline V gene, CDR1 is WSHSY and CDR2 is SAAADI. The CDR3 totals 17 residues. In DNA form, the CDR3 reads TGCGCCAGCAGTGAAGACTCGAGACCGGGGGGTTACAATGAGCAGTTCTTC. Translated: CASSEDSRPGGYNEQFF.